This entry lists 29 T cell receptor beta chains sequenced from one sample in a study of shared clonotypes between healthy human individuals. Clones were read by immunoSEQ multiplex PCR, and TCRdb kept only the in-frame ones, dropping some. The data contain fewer than 2.5 million clones, roughly 93% of them singletons. The sample consisted of naive CD4+ T cells from PBMCs. Documented subset: CD45RA+ positively selected. These receptors were obtained from a man aged 18 to 29 in good health. Some clones in this sample may be carry-over from other donors' samples.

The chain is built from TRBV15 and TRBJ2-3; D possibly matches TRBD1 or TRBD2 (6 bases each). From germline, CDR1 is LNHNV and CDR2 YYDKDF (reference sequence). V was trimmed by 5 bases and J by 0 bases, leaving 15 bases between them. The CDR3 extends over 16 amino acids. The CDR3: CATSGGTRYSTDTQYF. CDR3 DNA: TGTGCCACCAGCGGCGGGACACGTTATAGCACAGATACGCAGTATTTT.

The chain links TRBV6-1 to TRBJ2-3; D remains ambiguous. The CDR3 runs 12 residues. The V gene lost 5 bases and the J gene lost 6 bases, with 9 bases spanning the gap. Germline-derived CDR1 and CDR2 are MNHNS and SASEGT. The CDR3 nucleotides are TGTGCCAGCAGTTCAGCCCGGGATACGCAGTATTTT. Its translation: CASSSARDTQYF.

This clone was detected only a few times. This chain joins TRBV4-3 and TRBJ1-1, with a tentative D call TRBD1 (5 bases). There are 14 residues in the CDR3. V gave up 0 bases and J gave up 4 bases, with 9 bases separating them. Germline V gene data show CDR1 as LGHNA and CDR2 as YSLEER. DNA of the CDR3: TGCGCCAGCAGCCAAGACGGCGGGGCCACTGAAGCTTTCTTT. Its protein product is CASSQDGGATEAFF.

The rearrangement links TRBV5-6 to TRBJ2-3; 8 nucleotides agree with TRBD2. The CDR3 covers 16 residues. Germline loops: CDR1 SGHDT, CDR2 YYEEEE. Trimming took 2 bases from V and 5 from J; bases not matched to a gene: 10. The CDR3 DNA follows: TGTGCCAGCAGCTTCGGTTTAGCGGGACCCAGAGATACGCAGTATTTT. This gives the protein CASSFGLAGPRDTQYF. The complete variable domain, with remaining parts taken from reference TRBV5-6 and TRBJ2-3, reads DAGVTQSPTHLIKTRGQQVTLRCSPKSGHDTVSWYQQALGQGPQFIFQYYEEEERQRGNFPDRFSGHQFPNYSSELNVNALLLGDSALYLCASSFGLAGPRDTQYFGPGTRLTVL.

This sequence joins TRBV7-2 and TRBJ2-3; TRBD2 agrees at 7 bases. The V and J ends lost 5 bases and 5 bases, in that order; junction bases with no gene match: 13. Per the germline V gene, CDR1 is SGHTA and CDR2 is FQGNSA. The CDR3 is 16 residues long. CDR3 DNA: TGTGCCAGCAGCCCACGCCTGTCCGGGGGGAAAGATACGCAGTATTTT. Its translation is CASSPRLSGGKDTQYF.

The chain recombines TRBV28 with TRBJ1-1; D ambiguous. CDR3 length: 11 residues. Trimming shortened V by 5 bases and J by 11 bases, and 12 bases separated the two germline ends. Germline V lookup: CDR1 MDHEN, CDR2 SYDVKM. CDR3 sequence: CASSLQMVAFF. In DNA, the CDR3 is TGTGCCAGCAGTCTCCAGATGGTCGCTTTCTTT.

In regard to this clone: The identical CDR3 is also encoded by other nucleotide sequences in the sample. The genes are TRBV7-3 and TRBJ2-1, with no clear D. The CDR3 loop spans 12 amino acids. Per the germline V gene, CDR1 is SGHTA and CDR2 is FQGTGA. Trimming shortened V by 0 bases and J by 10 bases, and 7 bases separated the two germline ends. The CDR3 DNA reads as TGTGCCAGCAGCTTAACCTCTTCCGAGCAGTTCTTC. Protein sequence: CASSLTSSEQFF.

The CDR3 DNA follows: TGCGCCAGCAGCCAAGATAGGGCTTCCGTCAGCTCCTACAATGAGCAGTTCTTC. Protein sequence: CASSQDRASVSSYNEQFF. The gene calls are TRBV4-3 and TRBJ2-1; D gene ambiguous. The V end lost 0 bases, the J end lost 0 bases, and 15 bases lay between the germline ends. The CDR3 spans 18 residues. Per the germline V gene, CDR1 is LGHNA and CDR2 is YSLEER.

This clone was seen only once. This sequence joins TRBV4-3 and TRBJ1-2; TRBD1 aligns across 7 bases. The length of the CDR3 is 15 residues. CDR1 is LGHNA and CDR2 is YSLEER in the germline V gene. Losses at the gene ends were 4 bases for V and 4 bases for J; bases not matched to a gene: 9. The CDR3 sequence: CASSLQGGGGYGYTF. CDR3 sequence (DNA): TGCGCCAGCAGCCTCCAGGGGGGTGGTGGCTATGGCTACACCTTC.

This chain joins TRBV2 and TRBJ2-2, with 7 nucleotides matching TRBD2. The V and J ends lost 5 bases and 4 bases, in that order; junction bases with no gene match: 7. The V gene's germline CDR1 is SNHLY and CDR2 FYNNEI. This CDR3 contains 15 residues. CDR3 residues: CASSWTSSTTGELFF. The DNA of the CDR3 is TGTGCCAGCAGTTGGACTAGTTCGACCACCGGGGAGCTGTTTTTT.

J is TRBJ2-3 and V is TRBV2, with 7 bases matching TRBD1. Germline lookup yields CDR1 SNHLY and CDR2 FYNNEI. The V gene end was trimmed by 6 bases and the J gene end by 1 base; junction bases not matched to a gene: 4. The CDR3 sequence is 14 residues long. CDR3 nucleotides: TGTGCCAGCAGATACAGGGGCGGCACAGATACGCAGTATTTT. Protein: CASRYRGGTDTQYF.

A note on this clone: Other DNA sequences in the same sample also yield this CDR3. The chain combines TRBV10-3 with TRBJ2-6; no clear D gene. CDR1 and CDR2 (germline): ENHRY, SYGVKD. This CDR3 region has 14 residues. Trimming removed 6 bases from V and 1 base from J, with 7 bases in between. The CDR3 DNA follows: TGTGCCATCAGCGATCCTTCTGGGGCCAACGTCCTGACTTTC. Translated: CAISDPSGANVLTF.

The DNA of the CDR3 is TGTGCCAGCAGTCCCTGGACAGATAATCAGCCCCAGCATTTT. It codes for CASSPWTDNQPQHF. This rearrangement joins TRBV28 to TRBJ1-5; possibly TRBD1 for D (6 bases). The CDR3 is made up of 14 amino acids. Germline V gene lookup returns CDR1 MDHEN and CDR2 SYDVKM. V lost 5 bases to trimming and J lost 4 bases, with 12 bases between them.

The chain couples TRBV7-8 to TRBJ1-5; no reliable D call. CDR3 length equals 15 residues. Germline V CDR1 and CDR2: SGHVS, FQNEAQ. Trimming took 7 bases from V and 2 from J, leaving 15 bases between them. CDR3 protein: CASNLGRDGNQPQHF. The CDR3 nucleotides read TGTGCCAGCAACCTAGGACGGGATGGCAATCAGCCCCAGCATTTT.

The chain recombines TRBV5-5 with TRBJ1-1, with unresolved D. The V gene lost 0 bases and the J gene lost 0 bases, with 3 bases spanning the gap. Germline V gene sequence: CDR1 SGHKS, CDR2 YYEKEE (reference sequence). This CDR3 comprises 13 residues. The CDR3: CASSLGLNTEAFF. The CDR3 DNA follows: TGTGCCAGCAGCTTGGGTCTGAACACTGAAGCTTTCTTT.

The CDR3 DNA sequence: TGTGCCAGCACCCGGGCCTCTGGGGCCAACGTCCTGACTTTC. This translates into CASTRASGANVLTF. The rearrangement joins TRBV7-9 to TRBJ2-6, with no clear D. This CDR3 contains 14 residues. Per the germline V gene, CDR1 is SEHNR and CDR2 is FQNEAQ (reference sequence). Trimming pared 7 bases from V and 0 bases from J, leaving 7 bases between.

The V and J genes are TRBV7-8 and TRBJ2-2; 8 bases map to TRBD1. J was trimmed by 0 bases and V by 3 bases; bases with no gene match: 3. This CDR3 spans 16 amino acids. CDR1 SGHVS and CDR2 FQNEAQ come from the germline V gene. CDR3 nucleotides: TGTGCCAGCAGCTTTAGACAGGGGACGAACACCGGGGAGCTGTTTTTT. Its translation: CASSFRQGTNTGELFF.

The rearrangement joins TRBV11-2 to TRBJ2-3; D unresolved. Trimming pared 1 base from V and 2 bases from J, leaving 7 bases between. Germline-derived CDR1 and CDR2 are SGHAT and FQNNGV. CDR3 length equals 14 residues. CDR3 DNA: TGTGCCAGCAGCTTAGGTAGAACCACAGATACGCAGTATTTT. Translated, it gives CASSLGRTTDTQYF.

This clone showed up just once. The same CDR3 can be traced to other DNA sequences in this sample. The J gene is TRBJ2-1, the V gene TRBV2; TRBD1 matches 9 bases. Germline-derived CDR1 and CDR2 are SNHLY and FYNNEI. The CDR3 has 15 residues. Losses at the gene ends were 5 bases for V and 4 bases for J; bases not matched to a gene: 6. In nucleotides, the CDR3 is TGTGCCAGCAGTCGGGGACAGGGCCCATACAATGAGCAGTTCTTC. This codes for CASSRGQGPYNEQFF.

The V gene is TRBV7-9, the J gene TRBJ2-5, with 11 bases matching TRBD1. The CDR3 extends over 15 amino acids. J was trimmed by 5 bases and V by 5 bases; bases with no gene match: 7. The germline V gene encodes CDR1 SEHNR and CDR2 FQNEAQ (reference sequence). The CDR3 nucleotides are TGTGCCAGCAGCCGCGGACAGGGGGCATGGGAGACCCAGTACTTC. It codes for CASSRGQGAWETQYF.

The gene calls are TRBV27 and TRBJ2-3; D may be TRBD2 (6 bases). Deletions cut 1 base from V and 3 bases from J, with 32 bases between. The CDR3 sequence is 22 residues long. The germline gives CDR1 MNHEY, CDR2 SMNVEV (reference sequence). The CDR3 loop is CASSLWSPVGGAHKRRTDTQYF. CDR3 nucleotide sequence: TGTGCCAGCAGTTTATGGTCCCCGGTAGGAGGGGCTCATAAACGACGGACAGATACGCAGTATTTT.

V is TRBV5-4 and J is TRBJ1-1; D perhaps matches TRBD1 (5 bases). The CDR3 is 12 amino acids. V lost 4 bases and J 4 bases, leaving 8 bases between the germline ends. Germline assignment: CDR1 SGHNT and CDR2 YYREEE (reference sequence). CDR3 residues: CASSLGTTEAFF. CDR3 coding DNA: TGTGCCAGCAGCCTCGGGACCACTGAAGCTTTCTTT.

The V call is TRBV29-1, the J call TRBJ2-2; D call uncertain. This CDR3 contains 12 residues. CDR1 and CDR2 from the germline V gene are SQVTM and ANQGSEA. Trimming stripped 5 bases from V and 2 bases from J, with 6 bases between. The CDR3 reads CSVSVNTGELFF. CDR3 nucleotide sequence: TGCAGCGTTTCAGTCAACACCGGGGAGCTGTTTTTT.

The chain uses TRBV2 and TRBJ2-5; D may be TRBD2 (5 bases). Germline V gene sequence: CDR1 SNHLY, CDR2 FYNNEI. The CDR3 totals 13 residues. The V gene lost 2 bases and the J gene lost 3 bases, with 7 bases spanning the gap. The CDR3 is CASSERREETQYF. In DNA form, the CDR3 reads TGTGCCAGCAGTGAACGGCGGGAAGAGACCCAGTACTTC.

This chain links TRBV10-1 with TRBJ2-3; D tentatively fits TRBD1 or TRBD2 (5 bases each). The CDR3 covers 14 residues. V shed 4 bases and J shed 2 bases, with 10 bases lying between them. Germline CDR1 and CDR2: WNHNN and SYGVQD (reference sequence). The CDR3: CASSVGDPTDTQYF. The CDR3 region has the DNA TGCGCCAGCAGTGTGGGGGATCCCACAGATACGCAGTATTTT.

V usage is TRBV27 and J usage is TRBJ1-1; D gene unclear. This CDR3 region has 14 residues. In germline, CDR1 is MNHEY, CDR2 SMNVEV (reference sequence). Trimming removed 6 bases from V and 5 bases from J, with 16 bases in between. The CDR3: CASSPYRVGTEAFF. The DNA for the CDR3 is TGTGCCAGCAGCCCCTATCGCGTCGGTACTGAAGCTTTCTTT.

V is TRBV6-1 and J is TRBJ2-7; D perhaps matches TRBD1 (6 bases). Trimming stripped 4 bases from V and 3 bases from J, with 10 bases between. This CDR3 has 13 amino acids. Germline-derived CDR1 and CDR2 are MNHNS and SASEGT. Written as DNA, the CDR3 is TGTGCCAGCAGTGTGGACAGCCACTACGAGCAGTACTTC. Translated, it gives CASSVDSHYEQYF.

A remark on this clone: The identical CDR3 is also encoded by other nucleotide sequences in the sample. The chain is built from TRBV9 and TRBJ1-5; D is uncertain. Germline V gene lookup returns CDR1 SGDLS and CDR2 YYNGEE. V shed 0 bases and J shed 6 bases, with 7 bases lying between them. The CDR3 sequence is 13 residues long. The CDR3 region has the DNA TGTGCCAGCAGCGTAGGATGGGGTCAGCCCCAGCATTTT. Translation: CASSVGWGQPQHF.

The chain couples TRBV5-8 to TRBJ1-2, with D perhaps matching TRBD1 (5 bases). CDR3 length: 13 residues. The germline V gene encodes CDR1 SGHTS and CDR2 YDEGEE. V dropped 2 bases and J dropped 4 bases, with 9 bases sitting between them. In DNA, the CDR3 is TGTGCCAGCAGCTTCGACAGCCGCTATGGCTACACCTTC. Its protein is CASSFDSRYGYTF.